This TCR beta chain was retrieved from a study of naive and memory T cell subsets (dated by TCRdb to about 2017). Regarding the complete study: Sorted naive and memory T cell subsets from peripheral blood were analyzed in the study using a UMI-based, open-source pipeline for TCR alpha and beta sequencing. RNA was DNase-treated and reverse transcribed with TCR constant-region primers, mostly using SuperScript III. Complete agreement was observed between the functional CMV T cell responses and the IgG serology results.

Library preparation was by UMI-ligation and nested PCR. To cover both TRBC1 and TRBC2, the beta constant-region primer consisted of an equimolar mix of two oligonucleotides. A single-stranded oligonucleotide bearing the SP2 primer plus a 12-nucleotide UMI was ligated onto the 3' end of the cDNA by T4 RNA ligase 1. Four rounds of PCR were used to amplify ligated cDNA, with nested alpha and beta constant-region primers being used together with the SP2 primer. The ligation reaction was incubated at 16°C for about 20-24 hours. PCR2 was usually performed as a SYBR Green qPCR and halted at a preset threshold so that over-amplification would not occur. Every purification after the first one was done using Agencourt AMPure XP magnetic beads. Libraries were quantified by Qubit and checked on a TapeStation, where a main peak was expected near 650 bp. Pooled libraries were sequenced on an Illumina MiSeq using v2 2x251 paired-end kits, and typically about 0.95-2.1 million reads were obtained per sample. Each sample was pooled at 3 to 4 nM, and about 5-7.5% PhiX was included to help cluster recognition. Turning to the authors' computational methods: V and J genes were assigned to Demultiplexor-processed FASTQ reads by Decombinator through tag matching, with a single base-pair mismatch being allowed. UMIs were used by Collapsinator to correct both sequencing errors and frequency errors arising from PCR heterogeneity. CDR3Translator translated TCRs and extracted CDR3s from the conserved cysteine to the FGXG phenylalanine, flagging non-productive sequences. Gini, Shannon entropy and inverse Simpson indices were calculated on repertoires that had been subsampled to equal numbers of UMI-defined TCRs. Within the linear range, a power law was fitted to clonotype abundance distributions using maximum likelihood. For one naive CD8 sample, the pipeline and MIGEC produced similar UMI counts, unique TCR numbers and clonal distributions. Repertoires were searched for roughly 7,300 CMV-associated CDR3 sequences compiled from VDJdb and a published dataset. The public reads were reprocessed in TCRdb via fastp at Q25 and MiXCR, keeping in-frame beta chains. CDR3 protein duplicates are merged, each entry listing the most common genes and DNA. TCRdb assigned the V and J calls; the authors' analysis was not used. This sample comprises roughly 91,000 distinct CDR3 sequences, roughly 13% of them detected only once. The top ten hold 0.75% to 1% of the sample.

CDR1 and CDR2, per the germline V gene, are SGDLS and YYNGEE. The V and J ends are trimmed by 1 base and 4 bases, leaving 15 bases between them. Measured from the cysteine to the phenylalanine, the CDR3 is 15 residues long. Only the CDR3 DNA is retained, 45 bases long and in frame from the first base. Separate amplification of TCR alpha and beta chain libraries was performed from the second PCR step onward. Donor CMV status was determined by IFNgamma production from CD4+ T cells after overnight stimulation of fresh PBMCs with CMV viral lysate. CD4 T cells were positively selected with Miltenyi beads, followed by positive selection of CD8 T cells from the CD4-negative fraction. Cells were stained for CD3, CD4, CD8, CD45RA, CD27 and a live/dead dye and were sorted on a BD Aria II into four subsets based on CD45RA and CD27. Three healthy volunteers provided blood, and each donor's sample was split into CD4 and CD8 T cells and then further divided into four differentiation subsets. About 0.11 L of peripheral blood was drawn per donor, and PBMC were isolated by Ficoll-Paque PLUS density-gradient centrifugation. Sorted cells were lysed in RLT buffer, and RNA was extracted with a Qiagen RNeasy kit and stored at -80°C.

This clonotype was counted at least ten times. The antigen it recognizes is unknown. Base qualities are not recorded, but no much larger clone differs from it by a single base. Study-wide findings and limitations: After error correction, over 95% of naive TCR sequences appeared only once, giving much steeper abundance distributions than memory subsets. No ground truth was available to validate the repertoire findings for the naive and memory subsets. In both CD4 and CD8 cells, the Gini index increased while Shannon and inverse Simpson diversity decreased from naive through CM, EM and EMRA. A clonotype was defined as a single alpha or beta chain sequence rather than as a paired alpha/beta receptor. RNA-based TCR counts may be influenced by expression changes linked to T cell activation and differentiation. A power law was followed by TCR abundance, with an exponent that differed between naive and memory subsets but was consistent across the three individuals.

Recombination linked TRBV9 to TRBJ2-7; the D segment could be TRBD2, given 5 matching bases. This TCR was sampled from a human donor in good health. The sample was central memory CD4+ T cells from blood. According to the study, the label for this sample's cell subset or site signals: central memory, CD45RA- CD27+. The DNA sequence is given as TGTGCCAGCAGCGTAAACCCGAGCGGATTTTACGAGCAGTACTTC. This codes for CASSVNPSGFYEQYF.